Shown below are 30 T cell receptor beta chains from a single sample sequenced in a study of shared clonotypes between healthy human individuals. Using immunoSEQ multiplex PCR, the repertoire was profiled, and TCRdb retains in-frame clones only, with some absent. This repertoire shows some 790,000 clones, over 60% found once; its top ten account for more than 1.5%. What was sequenced was memory CD4+ T cells sorted from blood. This sample's subset: CD45RA-negative fraction. The receptors shown here come from a woman in her thirties in good health.

V gene TRBV28 combines with J gene TRBJ2-5, with D maybe TRBD1 (5 bases). The germline V and J ends were trimmed by 10 bases and 5 bases, with 14 bases remaining between them. The CDR3 is 12 residues long. The germline V gene has CDR1 MDHEN and CDR2 SYDVKM. In DNA form, the CDR3 reads TGTGCCACCTCTGGGGCTGGGGAGACCCAGTACTTC. Its protein is CATSGAGETQYF.

The J gene is TRBJ2-5, the V gene TRBV7-8; 10 bases agree with TRBD1. The CDR3 extends over 15 amino acids. V lost 5 bases to trimming and J lost 7 bases; unmatched junction nucleotides: 10. The V gene's germline CDR1 is SGHVS and CDR2 FQNEAQ. This chain's CDR3 is CASSRQGAESGTQYF. Written as DNA, the CDR3 is TGTGCCAGCAGCCGACAGGGGGCAGAGAGTGGGACCCAGTACTTC. Full variable domain (missing parts from reference TRBV7-8 and TRBJ2-5): GAGVSQSPRYKVAKRGQDVALRCDPISGHVSLFWYQQALGQGPEFLTYFQNEAQLDKSGLPSDRFFAERPEGSVSTLKIQRTQQEDSAVYLCASSRQGAESGTQYFGPGTRLLVL.

J is TRBJ1-3 and V is TRBV18; D is unclear. Germline assignment: CDR1 KGHSH and CDR2 LQKENI. The CDR3 covers 15 residues. V shed 6 bases and J shed 4 bases, with 16 bases lying between them. The CDR3 region is CASSPSGPGGNTIYF. DNA of the CDR3: TGTGCCAGCTCCCCGTCCGGGCCCGGGGGAAACACCATATATTTT.

The rearrangement joins TRBV18 to TRBJ2-5; 8 positions agree with TRBD1. V lost 5 bases to trimming and J lost 1 base; unmatched junction nucleotides: 12. The CDR3 spans 17 residues. The germline V gene encodes CDR1 KGHSH and CDR2 LQKENI. CDR3 DNA: TGTGCCAGCTCAGCCTCAGGGGGCCGCAGAAGCCAAGAGACCCAGTACTTC. Translating gives CASSASGGRRSQETQYF.

This chain links TRBV9 with TRBJ2-7, with no clear D. The germline V and J ends were trimmed by 4 bases and 6 bases, with 14 bases remaining between them. CDR1 is SGDLS and CDR2 is YYNGEE in the germline V gene. The CDR3 runs to 13 residues. CDR3 protein: CASSSITGAEQYF. CDR3 nucleotide sequence: TGTGCCAGCAGCTCCATCACGGGCGCCGAGCAGTACTTC.

The genes are TRBV27 and TRBJ2-7, with D uncertain. V was trimmed by 3 bases and J by 6 bases, leaving 12 bases between them. Germline CDR1 MNHEY, CDR2 SMNVEV (reference sequence). CDR3 length: 13 amino acids. The CDR3 here is CASSFSPAGEQYF. CDR3 sequence (DNA): TGTGCCAGCAGTTTTAGCCCTGCAGGCGAGCAGTACTTC.

This clone showed up just a few times. V is TRBV2 and J is TRBJ1-4; D is undetermined. Trimming removed 7 bases at V and 6 bases at J, with 15 bases between. There are 14 residues in the CDR3. From germline, CDR1 is SNHLY and CDR2 FYNNEI. CDR3 DNA: TGTGCCAGCAAAGAGACTCTAGCTTATGAAAAACTGTTTTTT. This gives the protein CASKETLAYEKLFF.

This clone was detected ten times or more. V usage is TRBV4-1 and J usage is TRBJ2-7; perhaps TRBD1 as D (6 bases). The CDR3 consists of 16 residues. Trimming removed 5 bases from V and 0 bases from J, with 17 bases in between. Germline V gene sequence: CDR1 MGHRA, CDR2 YSYEKL. The CDR3 loop reads CASSETTTGSSYEQYF. CDR3 coding DNA: TGCGCCAGCAGCGAGACAACAACAGGGAGCTCCTACGAGCAGTACTTC.

The CDR3 reads CASSWNVLAAPQETQYF. CDR3 DNA: TGTGCCAGCAGCTGGAATGTTCTAGCGGCTCCTCAAGAGACCCAGTACTTC. This sequence joins TRBV7-2 and TRBJ2-5; 7 positions match TRBD2. The germline V gene encodes CDR1 SGHTA and CDR2 FQGNSA. The length of the CDR3 is 17 residues. The trim removed 4 bases at V and 2 bases at J, leaving 13 bases unmatched.

There are a few counts of this clone. J is TRBJ2-7 and V is TRBV6-5; 8 bases line up with TRBD1. From germline, CDR1 is MNHEY and CDR2 SVGAGI. V shed 6 bases and J 4 bases; nucleotides not matched to a gene: 11. The CDR3 is 15 residues long. The CDR3 DNA follows: TGTGCCAGCAGACGGGGGACAGGTTATAGGTACGAGCAGTACTTC. It yields the protein CASRRGTGYRYEQYF.

The rearrangement uses TRBV18 and TRBJ1-1; TRBD1 matches 8 bases. V was clipped by 6 bases and J by 8 bases; unmatched bases: 14. The CDR3 extends over 15 amino acids. Germline CDR1 is KGHSH and CDR2 is LQKENI. CDR3 nucleotides: TGTGCCAGCTCCGCCCAGACAGGGGAACTTTTGGAAGCTTTCTTT. This encodes CASSAQTGELLEAFF. The complete variable domain, with remaining parts taken from reference TRBV18 and TRBJ1-1, reads NAGVMQNPRHLVRRRGQEARLRCSPMKGHSHVYWYRQLPEEGLKFMVYLQKENIIDESGMPKERFSAEFPKEGPSILRIQQVVRGDSAAYFCASSAQTGELLEAFFGQGTRLTVV.

The rearrangement links TRBV2 to TRBJ1-2, with 7 positions matching TRBD1. V trimming: 6 bases; J trimming: 5 bases; junction bases outside the gene matches: 0. CDR1 is SNHLY, CDR2 FYNNEI, per germline. The CDR3 runs 11 residues. CDR3 in amino acids: CASRGQYGYTF. In nucleotides, the CDR3 is TGTGCCAGCAGGGGACAGTATGGCTACACCTTC.

This chain connects TRBV5-1 to TRBJ2-7, with 7 positions matching TRBD1. This CDR3 contains 14 residues. V trimming: 6 bases; J trimming: 6 bases; junction bases outside the gene matches: 12. Germline CDR1 SGHRS, CDR2 YFSETQ. CDR3 in amino acids: CASNRDSPSFEQYF. CDR3 bases: TGCGCCAGCAACCGGGACAGCCCCTCTTTCGAGCAGTACTTC.

J is TRBJ2-1 and V is TRBV4-1, with 10 positions matching TRBD2. Germline V gene lookup returns CDR1 MGHRA and CDR2 YSYEKL. V was pared by 8 bases and J by 5 bases, with 18 bases of the junction left unmatched. This CDR3 region has 18 residues. The CDR3 loop reads CASRYKPLAGVFDNEQFF. The CDR3 coding sequence is TGCGCCAGCCGATACAAACCCCTAGCGGGAGTCTTCGACAATGAGCAGTTCTTC.

On this clone: This could be a read error, since a much larger clone is one nucleotide away. Other DNA sequences within the sample encode an identical CDR3. The chain carries TRBV11-2 and TRBJ1-1, with 7 bases lining up with TRBD1. Germline loops: CDR1 SGHAT, CDR2 FQNNGV. The CDR3 extends over 13 amino acids. The V and J ends lost 3 bases and 5 bases, in that order; junction bases with no gene match: 3. CDR3 residues: CASSFTGDTEAFF. CDR3 nucleotide sequence: TGTGCCAGCAGCTTTACAGGGGATACTGAAGCTTTCTTT.

J is TRBJ1-3 and V is TRBV19; tentative D call: TRBD1 (5 bases). Trimming pared 6 bases from V and 0 bases from J, leaving 9 bases between. The germline V gene encodes CDR1 LNHDA and CDR2 SQIVND (reference sequence). The CDR3 has 14 amino acids. As DNA, the CDR3 is TGTGCCAGTAGGGACACAGGCTCTGGAAACACCATATATTTT. Protein product: CASRDTGSGNTIYF.

This clone was counted a few times. V and J are TRBV28 and TRBJ1-5; D possibly corresponds to TRBD1 (5 bases). Trimming shortened V by 6 bases and J by 2 bases, and 11 bases separated the two germline ends. CDR1 MDHEN and CDR2 SYDVKM come from the germline V gene. CDR3 length equals 14 residues. The CDR3 DNA reads as TGTGCCAGCAGATGGCAGGGTGGCAATCAGCCCCAGCATTTT. It is translated as CASRWQGGNQPQHF.

The J gene is TRBJ2-3, the V gene TRBV28, with 8 bases aligning to TRBD2. CDR3 size: 16 residues. Germline lookup yields CDR1 MDHEN and CDR2 SYDVKM. V dropped 4 bases and J dropped 3; count of bases not matched to a gene: 9. CDR3 protein: CASSSLAGFGTDTQYF. In DNA form, the CDR3 reads TGTGCCAGCAGTTCGTTAGCGGGATTCGGAACAGATACGCAGTATTTT.

This clone was seen a handful of times. Other nucleotide sequences from this sample produce the same CDR3. The V and J genes are TRBV11-2 and TRBJ2-7; 7 nucleotides line up with TRBD1. The J segment lost 0 bases and the V segment lost 1 base, leaving 6 bases of the junction unmatched. CDR1 is SGHAT, CDR2 FQNNGV, per germline. This CDR3 is built from 16 residues. The CDR3 coding sequence is TGTGCCAGCAGCTTAGTCCTACAGGGGAGCTCCTACGAGCAGTACTTC. It specifies CASSLVLQGSSYEQYF.

The V gene is TRBV19, the J gene TRBJ2-7; 9 nucleotides line up with TRBD1. Germline V gene data show CDR1 as LNHDA and CDR2 as SQIVND (reference sequence). The trim removed 5 bases at V and 5 bases at J, leaving 7 bases unmatched. CDR3 length equals 14 residues. The CDR3 spells CASSVGQGRDEQYF. CDR3 coding DNA: TGTGCCAGTAGTGTCGGACAGGGGCGCGACGAGCAGTACTTC.

This clone was recorded a few times. Other DNA sequences from this sample encode an identical CDR3 as well. The rearrangement joins TRBV18 to TRBJ2-5; D not certain. Trimming pared 3 bases from V and 2 bases from J, leaving 10 bases between. Germline V gene lookup returns CDR1 KGHSH and CDR2 LQKENI. CDR3 length: 14 amino acids. The CDR3 region is CASSPDRVQETQYF. The CDR3, as DNA: TGTGCCAGCTCACCCGATCGGGTACAAGAGACCCAGTACTTC.

About this clone itself: Other DNA variants within this sample encode the same CDR3. V and J are TRBV18 and TRBJ1-1; D remains unclear. CDR1 is KGHSH, CDR2 LQKENI, per germline. The CDR3 runs to 13 residues. V gave up 3 bases and J gave up 3 bases, with 8 bases separating them. The CDR3 reads CASSPQADTEAFF. The CDR3 nucleotides are TGTGCCAGCTCACCTCAGGCGGACACTGAAGCTTTCTTT.

The chain recombines TRBV5-1 with TRBJ2-1; TRBD2 matches at 7 bases. V lost 4 bases and J lost 5; bases outside the gene matches: 9. This CDR3 is 15 amino acids long. CDR1 is SGHRS and CDR2 is YFSETQ in the germline V gene. The CDR3 coding sequence is TGCGCCAGCAGCGGCGGGACTATCTGGGACAATGAGCAGTTCTTC. It translates to CASSGGTIWDNEQFF.

J is TRBJ1-1 and V is TRBV6-1, with TRBD1 matching over 9 bases. V lost 5 bases to trimming and J lost 3 bases; unmatched junction nucleotides: 4. Germline CDR1 is MNHNS and CDR2 is SASEGT. The CDR3 totals 14 residues. Here the CDR3 reads CASSTDRGDTEAFF. Written as DNA, the CDR3 is TGTGCCAGCAGTACGGACAGGGGCGACACTGAAGCTTTCTTT.

This clone occurred many times. This chain links TRBV6-5 with TRBJ2-1; D gene uncertain. CDR1 MNHEY and CDR2 SVGAGI come from the germline V gene. The CDR3 contains 13 residues. V dropped 6 bases and J dropped 9 bases, with 15 bases sitting between them. This CDR3 reads CASSPIGWGEQFF. CDR3 DNA sequence: TGTGCCAGCAGCCCAATTGGTTGGGGTGAGCAGTTCTTC.

This sequence joins TRBV18 and TRBJ1-2; D is ambiguous. This CDR3 is built from 13 residues. Germline CDR1 reads KGHSH; CDR2 reads LQKENI. Trimming shortened V by 4 bases and J by 6 bases, and 12 bases separated the two germline ends. The CDR3 DNA follows: TGTGCCAGCTCACTGACACAGCTGGATGGCTACACCTTC. Protein sequence: CASSLTQLDGYTF. Using reference TRBV18 and TRBJ1-2 for the parts outside the CDR3, the full variable domain is NAGVMQNPRHLVRRRGQEARLRCSPMKGHSHVYWYRQLPEEGLKFMVYLQKENIIDESGMPKERFSAEFPKEGPSILRIQQVVRGDSAAYFCASSLTQLDGYTFGSGTRLTVV.

This chain uses TRBV19 with TRBJ2-5; the D is unclear. CDR3 length equals 13 residues. V was trimmed by 3 bases and J by 3 bases, leaving 8 bases between them. Germline CDR1 is LNHDA and CDR2 is SQIVND (reference sequence). The CDR3 DNA sequence: TGTGCCAGTAGTATTTTCCGTGAAGAGACCCAGTACTTC. It codes for CASSIFREETQYF.

The rearrangement joins TRBV25-1 to TRBJ2-2, with 9 bases lining up with TRBD2. V was pared by 2 bases and J by 5 bases, with 3 bases of the junction left unmatched. There are 15 residues in the CDR3. CDR1 is MGHDK, CDR2 SYGVNS, per germline. CDR3 region: CASSEPAGGTGELFF. As DNA, the CDR3 is TGTGCCAGCAGTGAACCAGCGGGAGGTACCGGGGAGCTGTTTTTT.

This clone was seen a few times. The chain recombines TRBV28 with TRBJ2-1; 11 bases line up with TRBD2. CDR3 length: 14 residues. Germline loops: CDR1 MDHEN, CDR2 SYDVKM. Trimming removed 7 bases from V and 1 base from J; junction bases left unmatched: 0. Here the CDR3 DNA reads TGTGCCAGCATAGCGGGAGGGTCCTACAATGAGCAGTTCTTC. Its protein product is CASIAGGSYNEQFF.

This chain connects TRBV9 to TRBJ2-1; 9 bases fit TRBD2. This CDR3 spans 18 amino acids. The germline V gene encodes CDR1 SGDLS and CDR2 YYNGEE. V lost 0 bases and J lost 6; bases outside the gene matches: 13. The CDR3 nucleotides read TGTGCCAGCAGCGTAGCTGAAAGCGGGGGGCTTTATAGCAATGAGCAGTTCTTC. It specifies CASSVAESGGLYSNEQFF.